This TCR beta chain derives from a study of T cells in Graves' hyperthyroidism and ophthalmopathy. Broader study findings: Clonotypes that were expanded in thyroid above 0.001 mostly appeared in blood too. Before onset, by a median of approximately 5.9 months, the model predicted ophthalmopathy.

In germline, CDR1 is SGHAT, CDR2 FQNNGV. The CDR3 is 15 residues long. V lost 0 bases and J lost 6; bases outside the gene matches: 6. It was RNA transcripts that yielded the amplified TCR beta CDR3 regions. RT-PCR in the first round (using the HTBI primer set) targeted the TCR CDR3. A single record per CDR3 protein comes from TCRdb applying MiXCR to the multiplex PCR reads. The table records approximately 250,000 distinct CDR3 sequences, approximately 25% of them present only once. This clonotype was found many times. Its specificity is not known. Enrolled ophthalmopathy patients presented with a Clinical Activity Score of at least 3, a NOSPECS grade of at least 4, and disease duration under 3 months. Clinicians diagnosed patients from clinical symptoms, serum thyroxine and TRAb, thyroid ultrasound and orbital computed tomography.

Input material: blood. The chain carries TRBV11-2 and TRBJ2-7; 9 bases line up with TRBD2. This TCR derives from a woman between 40 and 55 years old with Graves' ophthalmopathy. The CDR3 DNA reads as TGTGCCAGCAGCTTAGATTCATGGACTAGCGCCGAGCAGTACTTC. Residues: CASSLDSWTSAEQYF.